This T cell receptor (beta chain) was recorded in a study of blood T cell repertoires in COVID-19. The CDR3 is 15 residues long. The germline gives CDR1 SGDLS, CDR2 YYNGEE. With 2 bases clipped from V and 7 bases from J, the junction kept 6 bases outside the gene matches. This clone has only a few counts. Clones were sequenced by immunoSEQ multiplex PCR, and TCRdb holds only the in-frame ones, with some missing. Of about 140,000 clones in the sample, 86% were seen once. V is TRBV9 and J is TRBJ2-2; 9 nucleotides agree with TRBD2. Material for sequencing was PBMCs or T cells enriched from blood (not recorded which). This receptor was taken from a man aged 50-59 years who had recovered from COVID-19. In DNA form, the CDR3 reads TGTGCCAGCAGCGTGACGAGCGGGGGGAACGGGGAGCTGTTTTTT. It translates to CASSVTSGGNGELFF.